Following are 14 T cell receptor beta chains from one sample sequenced in a study of shared clonotypes between healthy human individuals. Here immunoSEQ multiplex PCR was the method, and the copy in TCRdb shows in-frame clones only, minus some. The table records a few hundred thousand clones, roughly 72% of them present only once. The sample consisted of PBMCs. The receptors originated from a woman aged 40-49 years in good health. Some clones in this sample may be carry-over from other donors' samples.

The chain couples TRBV7-9 to TRBJ1-4; the match to TRBD1 covers 7 bases. Germline V CDR1 and CDR2: SEHNR, FQNEAQ (reference sequence). With 4 bases clipped from V and 5 bases from J, the junction kept 7 bases outside the gene matches. The CDR3 covers 15 residues. CDR3 DNA: TGTGCCAGCAGCTCGGCGGGACAGCGAAATGAAAAACTGTTTTTT. Residues: CASSSAGQRNEKLFF.

Notes on this clone: A read error may explain this, as a much larger clone is one base away. The same CDR3 is also encoded by other DNA sequences in this sample. This CDR3 is CASSESGGGGGYTF. Here the CDR3 DNA reads TGCGCCAGCAGTGAGTCGGGCGGGGGTGGTGGCTACACCTTC. This rearrangement joins TRBV10-2 to TRBJ1-2; D is perhaps TRBD1 (5 bases). V lost 0 bases to trimming and J lost 7 bases, with 12 bases between them. The CDR3 consists of 14 residues. In germline, CDR1 is WSHSY, CDR2 SAAADI.

This chain uses TRBV4-1 with TRBJ1-5; TRBD1 is a possible D gene (5 bases). V shed 3 bases and J shed 3 bases, with 18 bases lying between them. The germline V gene encodes CDR1 MGHRA and CDR2 YSYEKL. This CDR3 is 17 amino acids long. CDR3: CASSHFPRGGNNQPQHF. The CDR3 bases are TGCGCCAGCAGCCATTTTCCGAGGGGAGGAAACAATCAGCCCCAGCATTTT.

The table lists this clone with a count of one. This rearrangement joins TRBV7-9 to TRBJ2-2, with D tentatively TRBD1 (6 bases). Trimming took off 7 bases at V and 4 bases at J, with 19 bases between the two ends. Germline V gene lookup returns CDR1 SEHNR and CDR2 FQNEAQ (reference sequence). CDR3 length: 16 residues. CDR3 in DNA: TGTGCCAGCACCCCCAGGGACACCCCGACCACCGGGGAGCTGTTTTTT. Amino acids: CASTPRDTPTTGELFF.

The V call is TRBV5-8, the J call TRBJ2-1; D uncertain. The length of the CDR3 is 14 residues. Between the trimmed V and J ends, which lost 4 bases and 0 bases, there was a span of 8 bases. The germline V gene encodes CDR1 SGHTS and CDR2 YDEGEE. The CDR3 nucleotides read TGTGCCAGCAGCCAAGGGTTCTCCTACAATGAGCAGTTCTTC. Translation: CASSQGFSYNEQFF.

The chain joins TRBV9 to TRBJ1-4; possible D gene TRBD1, 6 bases. The germline gives CDR1 SGDLS, CDR2 YYNGEE. The V and J ends lost 2 bases and 7 bases respectively, with 15 bases between them. There are 15 residues in the CDR3. CDR3 region: CASSVGGAHGEKLFF. CDR3 DNA: TGTGCCAGCAGCGTTGGGGGGGCGCATGGTGAAAAACTGTTTTTT.

The rearrangement joins TRBV5-1 to TRBJ1-3; D possibly corresponds to TRBD1 (6 bases). The CDR3 consists of 16 residues. V shed 0 bases and J shed 3 bases, with 13 bases lying between them. From germline, CDR1 is SGHRS and CDR2 YFSETQ. CDR3 in DNA: TGCGCCAGCAGCTTGGTATCAGGGGTTGGTGGAAACACCATATATTTT. Its translation is CASSLVSGVGGNTIYF.

This rearrangement joins TRBV7-2 to TRBJ2-1; the match to TRBD1 covers 7 bases. Germline trimming cut 2 bases from V and 7 bases from J; bases unmatched to any gene: 5. Germline V gives CDR1 SGHTA, CDR2 FQGNSA. This CDR3 region has 14 residues. CDR3 sequence: CASSLSQTGNEQFF. CDR3 DNA: TGTGCCAGCAGCTTATCCCAGACAGGGAATGAGCAGTTCTTC. Full variable domain (outside the CDR3, taken from reference TRBV7-2 and TRBJ2-1): GAGVSQSPSNKVTEKGKDVELRCDPISGHTALYWYRQSLGQGLEFLIYFQGNSAPDKSGLPSDRFSAERTGGSVSTLTIQRTQQEDSAVYLCASSLSQTGNEQFFGPGTRLTVL.

The gene calls are TRBV28 and TRBJ2-5, with D unresolved. V was trimmed by 3 bases and J by 0 bases, leaving 8 bases between them. CDR3 length: 14 amino acids. Germline lookup yields CDR1 MDHEN and CDR2 SYDVKM. The CDR3 spells CASSFGQNQETQYF. The CDR3 DNA follows: TGTGCCAGCAGTTTTGGGCAGAACCAAGAGACCCAGTACTTC.

This clone has just a few counts. The chain recombines TRBV7-9 with TRBJ1-4; D gene unclear. CDR1 is SEHNR, CDR2 FQNEAQ, per germline (reference sequence). V dropped 2 bases and J dropped 3 bases, with 7 bases sitting between them. The CDR3 covers 14 residues. DNA of the CDR3: TGTGCCAGCAGCTTATTTGGCTCTAATGAAAAACTGTTTTTT. Translated, it gives CASSLFGSNEKLFF.

This clone was picked up many times. Other DNA sequences in this specimen translate into the identical CDR3. The gene calls are TRBV5-1 and TRBJ1-1; unclear D gene. The CDR3 totals 13 residues. The germline CDR1 and CDR2 sequences are SGHRS and YFSETQ. V was shortened by 0 bases and J by 0 bases, with 3 bases between the two germline ends. The CDR3 coding sequence is TGCGCCAGCAGCTTGGACGTGAACACTGAAGCTTTCTTT. Protein sequence: CASSLDVNTEAFF.

This clone was detected many times. This chain links TRBV7-2 with TRBJ1-1; no definite D call. The V gene lost 3 bases and the J gene lost 7 bases, with 9 bases spanning the gap. The CDR3 extends over 12 amino acids. Germline V CDR1 and CDR2: SGHTA, FQGNSA. Written as DNA, the CDR3 is TGTGCCAGCAGCTTTGACTACAGTGAAGCTTTCTTT. Translated, it gives CASSFDYSEAFF.

The chain joins TRBV9 to TRBJ2-1, with 13 bases that match TRBD2. V was pared by 5 bases and J by 5 bases, with 4 bases of the junction left unmatched. The CDR3 contains 15 residues. Germline V CDR1 and CDR2: SGDLS, YYNGEE. DNA of the CDR3: TGTGCCAGCAGTAAGGGGACTAGCGGGGACAATGAGCAGTTCTTC. It is translated as CASSKGTSGDNEQFF.

This clone was observed a few times. The chain is built from TRBV5-1 and TRBJ1-1, with D unclear. This CDR3 has 14 amino acids. Trimming removed 0 bases from V and 3 bases from J, with 9 bases in between. CDR1 and CDR2 (germline): SGHRS, YFSETQ. CDR3 amino acids: CASSLGAVDTEAFF. The CDR3 bases are TGCGCCAGCAGCTTGGGAGCTGTAGACACTGAAGCTTTCTTT.